This TCR beta chain was found in a study of molecular identifiers for immune sequencing clone quantification. Study findings and constraints: Reports indicate spiked Jurkat TCR RNA from one cell could be found among around 1 million naive cells. Clones carrying above 20 RNA copies accounted for over 99% of effector molecules, under 1% in naive cells.

The CD8+CD4-CCR7+CD45RA+ phenotype defined the sorted naive CD8 T cells. TCRdb itself ran the PCR reads through MiXCR, one entry per CDR3 protein. The sample holds over 600,000 distinct CDR3 sequences, just under 20% seen once. The CDR3 runs 11 residues. CDR1 and CDR2 from the germline V gene are MGHDK and SYGVNS. With 6 bases removed from V and 6 bases from J, the gap between germline ends came to 7 bases. This clonotype was counted at least ten times. Its specificity is unknown. Material: naive CD8+ T cells from blood, with Jurkat cell RNA spiked in. Subset defined: FACS-sorted CD8+CD4-CCR7+CD45RA+ naive T cells. J is TRBJ2-3 and V is TRBV25-1, with D hard to call. This receptor was identified in a human donor in good health. Some libraries in this study had Jurkat cell RNA spiked in. The CDR3 DNA follows: TGTGCCAGCAGGCTGATTGATACGCAGTATTTT. Translation: CASRLIDTQYF.